The present T cell receptor beta chain was sequenced within a study of human T cells and chemical hapten exposure. CDR1 SNHLY and CDR2 FYNNEI come from the germline V gene. This CDR3 is built from 15 residues. V was shortened by 4 bases and J by 1 base, with 13 bases between the two germline ends. TCRdb called the RACE reads again in MiXCR, with one record for every CDR3 protein. The table includes approximately 90,000 distinct CDR3 sequences, 25% to 30% detected once. The time point: patch test 3, about 24 weeks after DPC sensitization. Treatment: therapeutic diphenylcyclopropenone sensitization with weekly scalp DPC.

The origin of this receptor is a man in his forties with alopecia areata. Some clones in this sample may be carry-over from other donors' samples. The chain uses TRBV2 and TRBJ1-2; D gene ambiguous. Sequencing used whole blood, obtained in connection with sensitization to the hapten diphenylcyclopropenone (DPC). The CDR3 coding sequence is TGTGCCAGCAGTGGGGCCCTGGACGATAACTATGGCTACACCTTC. Its translation: CASSGALDDNYGYTF.